The rows below give T cell receptor beta chains drawn from one sample of a study of CD8 T cells in Susac syndrome. TCRdb re-derived calls from the immunoSEQ multiplex PCR reads in MiXCR, one entry per CDR3 protein. The repertoire holds approximately 190,000 distinct CDR3 sequences, with 85% to 95% as singletons. What was sequenced was CD4+ T cells from PBMCs. The receptors were gathered from a human donor in good health. Both conserved end residues are part of each CDR3. The D gene is left open where the match is weak. Expanded clones get a size class; other rows say once, few or many, or leave the size out.

v_gene: TRBV4-1
j_gene: TRBJ2-1
abundance: NA
d_gene: TRBD2
CDR3aa: CASSQVQAGGSYNEQFF
CDR3nt: TGCGCCAGCAGCCAAGTTCAAGCGGGGGGGTCCTACAATGAGCAGTTCTTC

v_gene: TRBV12-3/TRBV12-4
j_gene: TRBJ2-1
abundance: NA
d_gene: NA
CDR3aa: CASRGGLINEQFF
CDR3nt: TGTGCCAGCAGGGGGGGACTGATAAATGAGCAGTTCTTC

v_gene: TRBV14
j_gene: TRBJ1-6
abundance: NA
d_gene: TRBD1
CDR3aa: CASSQGDRALHSPLHF
CDR3nt: TGTGCCAGCAGCCAGGGGGACAGGGCCCTCCATTCACCCCTCCACTTT

v_gene: TRBV6-1
j_gene: TRBJ1-2
abundance: few
d_gene: NA
CDR3aa: CASTTGHQGGYTF
CDR3nt: TGTGCCAGCACCACCGGGCACCAGGGTGGCTACACCTTC

v_gene: TRBV7-2
j_gene: TRBJ1-2
abundance: NA
d_gene: NA
CDR3aa: CASNQVDSYTF
CDR3nt: TGTGCCAGCAACCAAGTCGACTCCTACACCTTC

v_gene: TRBV7-2
j_gene: TRBJ1-6
abundance: NA
d_gene: TRBD1
CDR3aa: CASSLVGQGGSPLHF
CDR3nt: TGTGCCAGCAGCTTAGTTGGACAGGGGGGCTCACCCCTCCACTTT

v_gene: TRBV7-2
j_gene: TRBJ1-2
abundance: NA
d_gene: NA
CDR3aa: CASSLVAYGYTF
CDR3nt: TGTGCCAGCAGCTTAGTTGCCTATGGCTACACCTTC

v_gene: TRBV2
j_gene: TRBJ1-5
abundance: NA
d_gene: NA
CDR3aa: CASSEGQDSNQPQHF
CDR3nt: TGTGCCAGCAGTGAAGGACAGGATAGCAATCAGCCCCAGCATTTT

v_gene: TRBV4-3
j_gene: TRBJ1-2
abundance: NA
d_gene: NA
CDR3aa: CASSQDGDFGGYTF
CDR3nt: TGCGCCAGCAGCCAAGATGGCGACTTCGGGGGCTACACCTTC

v_gene: TRBV6-2/TRBV6-3
j_gene: TRBJ2-7
abundance: NA
d_gene: NA
CDR3aa: CASSHPYEQYF
CDR3nt: TGTGCCAGCAGTCACCCCTACGAGCAGTACTTC

v_gene: TRBV12-3/TRBV12-4
j_gene: TRBJ1-3
abundance: NA
d_gene: NA
CDR3aa: CARSLGGAVTIYF
CDR3nt: TGTGCCAGAAGTTTGGGGGGCGCAGTAACCATATATTTT

v_gene: TRBV3-1
j_gene: TRBJ1-2
abundance: NA
d_gene: NA
CDR3aa: CASSQDGGRYGYTF
CDR3nt: TGTGCCAGCAGCCAAGATGGGGGGAGGTACGGCTACACCTTC

v_gene: TRBV9
j_gene: TRBJ1-1
abundance: NA
d_gene: NA
CDR3aa: CASSLKWGQGEAFF
CDR3nt: TGTGCCAGCAGCTTAAAATGGGGGCAAGGTGAAGCTTTCTTT

v_gene: TRBV6-1
j_gene: TRBJ2-5
abundance: NA
d_gene: NA
CDR3aa: CASTLTDGSQETQYF
CDR3nt: TGTGCCAGCACCCTAACGGACGGGAGTCAAGAGACCCAGTACTTC

v_gene: TRBV6-5
j_gene: TRBJ2-2
abundance: NA
d_gene: NA
CDR3aa: CASSKNTGELFF
CDR3nt: TGTGCCAGCAGCAAGAACACCGGGGAGCTGTTTTTT

v_gene: TRBV5-1
j_gene: TRBJ2-7
abundance: NA
d_gene: TRBD1
CDR3aa: CASGGQGPYEQYF
CDR3nt: TGCGCCAGCGGGGGACAGGGGCCCTACGAGCAGTACTTC

v_gene: TRBV7-2
j_gene: TRBJ2-7
abundance: once
d_gene: TRBD1
CDR3aa: CASSFAGTGVGEQYF
CDR3nt: TGTGCCAGCAGCTTCGCCGGGACAGGGGTGGGGGAGCAGTACTTC

v_gene: TRBV7-2
j_gene: TRBJ2-5
abundance: NA
d_gene: TRBD2
CDR3aa: CASSKGLAEETQYF
CDR3nt: TGTGCCAGCAGCAAGGGACTAGCGGAAGAGACCCAGTACTTC

v_gene: TRBV5-1
j_gene: TRBJ2-7
abundance: NA
d_gene: NA
CDR3aa: CASSDSEGFYF
CDR3nt: TGCGCCAGCAGCGACTCGGAAGGTTTCTACTTC

v_gene: TRBV2
j_gene: TRBJ1-5
abundance: NA
d_gene: TRBD1
CDR3aa: CASSFGQASNQPQHF
CDR3nt: TGTGCCAGCAGTTTCGGACAGGCTAGCAATCAGCCCCAGCATTTT

v_gene: TRBV3-1
j_gene: TRBJ2-7
abundance: NA
d_gene: NA
CDR3aa: CASSQNQALSYEQYF
CDR3nt: TGTGCCAGCAGTCAGAATCAAGCCCTGTCCTACGAGCAGTACTTC

v_gene: TRBV7-9
j_gene: TRBJ2-3
abundance: NA
d_gene: TRBD2
CDR3aa: CASRLAGGLDTQYF
CDR3nt: TGTGCCAGCCGACTAGCGGGGGGCTTGGATACGCAGTATTTT

v_gene: TRBV7-9
j_gene: TRBJ2-3
abundance: NA
d_gene: NA
CDR3aa: CASSLLQGLPSTDTQYF
CDR3nt: TGTGCCAGCAGCTTGCTACAGGGACTCCCAAGCACAGATACGCAGTATTTT

v_gene: TRBV10-2
j_gene: TRBJ2-6
abundance: NA
d_gene: NA
CDR3aa: CASSESVGGISGANVLTF
CDR3nt: TGCGCCAGCAGTGAGTCGGTCGGAGGGATCTCTGGGGCCAACGTCCTGACTTTC

v_gene: TRBV3-1
j_gene: TRBJ1-1
abundance: NA
d_gene: NA
CDR3aa: CASSHVSGEAFF
CDR3nt: TGTGCCAGCAGCCACGTCTCGGGTGAAGCTTTCTTT

v_gene: TRBV3-1
j_gene: TRBJ2-3
abundance: NA
d_gene: NA
CDR3aa: CASSQLGSSTDTQYF
CDR3nt: TGTGCCAGCAGCCAATTGGGGTCCAGCACAGATACGCAGTATTTT

v_gene: TRBV21-1
j_gene: TRBJ2-1
abundance: NA
d_gene: NA
CDR3aa: CASSEYNDSASYNEQFF
CDR3nt: TGTGCCAGCAGCGAGTACAACGATTCAGCGTCCTACAATGAGCAGTTCTTC

v_gene: TRBV10-3
j_gene: TRBJ2-3
abundance: NA
d_gene: TRBD2
CDR3aa: CAISPAGGPQYF
CDR3nt: TGTGCCATCTCGCCAGCGGGGGGGCCCCAGTATTTT

v_gene: TRBV5-1
j_gene: TRBJ2-1
abundance: NA
d_gene: NA
CDR3aa: CASSFGGVGNNEQFF
CDR3nt: TGCGCCAGCAGCTTCGGCGGGGTGGGGAACAATGAGCAGTTCTTC